The rows below give T cell receptor beta chains drawn from one sample of a study of technical replicates of blood from several donors. Profiling relied on immunoSEQ multiplex PCR, and the TCRdb table lists in-frame clones only, not all of them. The table records 8,500 to 10,000 clones, about nine tenths of them present only once. The sequencing input was PBMCs. These receptors were collected from a human donor in good health. CDR3s include the opening cysteine and the closing phenylalanine or tryptophan. The D gene is left open where the match is weak. Part of the rows lack a size; the others show once, few, many or a class for expanded clones.

>.|TRBV9|.|TRBJ2-4
CASSAERDKAKNIQYF
TGTGCCAGCAGCGCCGAAAGGGACAAAGCCAAAAACATTCAGTACTTC
>few|TRBV7-8|.|TRBJ1-5
CASSLGAARANQPQHF
TGTGCCAGCAGCTTAGGCGCTGCCAGGGCCAATCAGCCCCAGCATTTT
>.|TRBV18|.|TRBJ2-7
CASSPRLAGFYEQYF
TGTGCCAGCTCACCCCGTCTAGCAGGCTTCTACGAGCAGTACTTC
>.|TRBV7-8|.|TRBJ1-4
CASSLAGGGEKLFF
TGTGCCAGCAGCTTAGCCGGCGGGGGTGAAAAACTGTTTTTT
>.|TRBV25-1|TRBD1|TRBJ1-3
CASSGTGGNTIYF
TGTGCCAGCAGTGGGACAGGGGGAAACACCATATATTTT
>once|TRBV6-5|.|TRBJ2-7
CASSHKGVFLNEQYF
TGTGCCAGCAGTCATAAGGGGGTATTCTTGAACGAGCAGTACTTC
>once|TRBV27|TRBD2|TRBJ2-7
CASSSWTSGTYEQYF
TGTGCCAGCAGTTCCTGGACTAGCGGGACCTACGAGCAGTACTTC
>.|TRBV7-9|TRBD2|TRBJ2-1
CASSLSGRASNEQFF
TGTGCCAGCAGCCTTAGCGGGAGGGCCAGCAATGAGCAGTTCTTC
>.|TRBV6-5|.|TRBJ2-7
CASRRAGPYEQYF
TGTGCCAGCAGAAGGGCAGGGCCCTACGAGCAGTACTTC
>.|TRBV2|TRBD2|TRBJ2-7
CASSEPIAGTYEQYF
TGTGCCAGCAGTGAGCCAATAGCGGGGACCTACGAGCAGTACTTC
>.|TRBV14|.|TRBJ1-2
CASSQDETQTGGYTF
TGTGCCAGCAGCCAAGACGAGACGCAGACGGGTGGCTACACCTTC
>.|TRBV5-1|.|TRBJ2-7
CASSFFGSSYEQYF
TGCGCCAGCAGCTTCTTCGGGAGCTCCTACGAGCAGTACTTC
>few|TRBV5-4|TRBD2|TRBJ2-7
CASSLAGGTYEQYF
TGTGCCAGCAGCTTGGCGGGAGGGACCTACGAGCAGTACTTC
>.|TRBV5-4|.|TRBJ2-4
CASSLEQSVSAKNIQYF
TGTGCCAGCAGCTTGGAACAGTCGGTGTCAGCCAAAAACATTCAGTACTTC